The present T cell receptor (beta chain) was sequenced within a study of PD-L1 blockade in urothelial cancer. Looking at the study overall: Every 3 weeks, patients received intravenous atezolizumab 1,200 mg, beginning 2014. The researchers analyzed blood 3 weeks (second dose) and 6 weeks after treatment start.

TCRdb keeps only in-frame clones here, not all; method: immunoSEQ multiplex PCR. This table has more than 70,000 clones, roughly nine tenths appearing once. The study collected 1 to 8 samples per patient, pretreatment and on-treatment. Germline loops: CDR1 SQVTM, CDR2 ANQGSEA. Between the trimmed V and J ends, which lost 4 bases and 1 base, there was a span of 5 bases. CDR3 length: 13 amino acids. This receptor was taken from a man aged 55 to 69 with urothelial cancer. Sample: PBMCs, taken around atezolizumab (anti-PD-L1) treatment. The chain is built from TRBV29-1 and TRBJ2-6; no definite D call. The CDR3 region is CSVGYSGANVLTF. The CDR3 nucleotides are TGCAGCGTTGGTTATTCTGGGGCCAACGTCCTGACTTTC.